This T cell receptor beta chain is from a study of blood T cell repertoires in COVID-19. The overall study: The United States, Italy and Spain provided the acute and convalescent COVID-19 samples. T cells, B-cell-depleted T cells, or PBMCs provided the cDNA or gDNA that served as material.

This clone was counted a single time. Authors' data handling: By means of reference gene primer amplification, nucleated cell counts were estimated. Measured with immunoSEQ multiplex PCR; TCRdb has only the in-frame clones, and not every one. V and J calls and clone size are as listed in that table; D and trimming were resolved from the DNA. The repertoire holds about 170,000 clones, with 90% to 95% as singletons. This CDR3 comprises 14 residues. Per germline, CDR1 MGHRA and CDR2 YSYEKL. V was trimmed by 0 bases and J by 8 bases, leaving 11 bases between them. The sequencing sample was made of peripheral blood. The chain recombines TRBV4-1 with TRBJ1-3; unclear D gene. This sequence was found in a man aged 50 to 59 with acute or convalescent COVID-19. The CDR3 bases are TGCGCCAGCAGCCAAGAAGGGAGTCGGGACACCATATATTTT. Translated: CASSQEGSRDTIYF.